This is a list of T cell receptor beta chains from one sample in a study of T cells in Graves' hyperthyroidism and ophthalmopathy. TCRdb re-called the multiplex PCR reads with MiXCR, one entry per CDR3 protein. The sample comprises roughly 38,000 distinct CDR3 sequences, around half of which are singletons, and 5.5% to 7.5% rests with the top ten. Sequencing was performed on blood. The origin of the receptors is a woman aged 45-65 years with Graves' hyperthyroidism that later progressed to Graves' ophthalmopathy. Both conserved end residues are part of each CDR3. The order of the fields is V gene, J gene, clone size, D gene, CDR3 DNA, CDR3 protein. D genes are given only for firm matches. A clone size is listed for some rows: how often the clone was seen (once, few, many), or a class if it is expanded.

TRBV5-1,TRBJ1-1,many,.,TGCGCCAGCAGCTGGGGGAATGGAGGCACTGAAGCTTTCTTT,CASSWGNGGTEAFF
TRBV18,TRBJ1-1,.,.,TGTGCCAGCTCACCAGTGTCCCTCGAGGGCACTGAAGCTTTCTTT,CASSPVSLEGTEAFF
TRBV2,TRBJ2-5,.,TRBD1,TGTGCCAGCACCACGAACAGGGGAGAGACCCAGTACTTC,CASTTNRGETQYF
TRBV18,TRBJ2-7,many,.,TGTGCCAGCTCACCACCAGGCTACTACGAGCAGTACTTC,CASSPPGYYEQYF
TRBV20-1,TRBJ2-2,.,.,TGCAGTGCTACCGGGACTCCGAACACCGGGGAGCTGTTTTTT,CSATGTPNTGELFF
TRBV20-1,TRBJ1-5,.,TRBD1,TGCAGTGCCTCGTCCCCGGACAGCTTCTACAATGAGAAACAGGGGGGCCAGCCCCAGCATTTT,CSASSPDSFYNEKQGGQPQHF
TRBV18,TRBJ1-1,few,.,TGTGCCAGCTCACCACCGAATACGGGCACTGAAGCTTTCTTT,CASSPPNTGTEAFF
TRBV9,TRBJ2-6,many,.,TGTGCCAGCAGCGTGCCCTCTGGGGCCAACGTCCTGACTTTC,CASSVPSGANVLTF
TRBV19,TRBJ1-5,once,.,TGTGCCAGTAACCGCAGGGACCAGCATTTT,CASNRRDQHF
TRBV11-2,TRBJ2-1,many,TRBD1,TGTGCCAGCAGCTTAGCGGGGACAGGGGCCTACAATGAGCAGTTCTTC,CASSLAGTGAYNEQFF
TRBV6-1,TRBJ1-1,.,.,TGTGCCAGCAGGAACAGGGAGGTTAATGAAGCTTTCTTT,CASRNREVNEAFF
TRBV6-1,TRBJ2-3,.,TRBD2,TGTGCCAGCAGTCCCAGGGAGGGTAGCGGGAGGGTCACAGATACGCAGTATTTT,CASSPREGSGRVTDTQYF
TRBV7-3,TRBJ2-2,.,.,TGTGCCAGCAGCTTGGGCCCAGGGGAGCATGACGGGGAGCTGTTTTTT,CASSLGPGEHDGELFF
TRBV10-2,TRBJ1-6,few,TRBD1,TGCGCCAGCAGGGGACAGGCTCTTAATTCACCCCTCCACTTT,CASRGQALNSPLHF
TRBV20-1,TRBJ2-7,many,TRBD2,TGCAGTGCTTTCCGGACTAGCGGCCCCTACGAGCAGTACTTC,CSAFRTSGPYEQYF
TRBV27,TRBJ2-6,.,.,TGTGCCAGCAGTCTTGTGGGCTCTGGGGCCAACGTCCTGACTTTC,CASSLVGSGANVLTF
TRBV24-1,TRBJ2-3,once,TRBD2,TGTGCCACCAGTGACCGGGGGCGGGGGGACACAGATACGCAGTATTTT,CATSDRGRGDTDTQYF
TRBV10-3,TRBJ2-2,.,.,TGTGCCATCAGTGCCGGGAACACCGGGGAGCTGTTTTTT,CAISAGNTGELFF
TRBV9,TRBJ2-7,many,.,TGTGCCAGCAGCGTAGAGAGTTTCGCCTACGAGCAGTACTTC,CASSVESFAYEQYF
TRBV20-1,TRBJ2-5,once,.,TGCAGTGCCACCACCTCAGGGGCCGCACAAGAGACCCAGTACTTC,CSATTSGAAQETQYF
TRBV9,TRBJ2-1,many,TRBD2,TGTGCCAGCAGCCAAACGGGGACTAGCGGCCACAATGAGCAGTTCTTC,CASSQTGTSGHNEQFF
TRBV5-1,TRBJ1-5,.,.,TGCGCCAGCAGCATAGGACAGCCCCAGCATTTT,CASSIGQPQHF
TRBV20-1,TRBJ2-1,many,.,TGCAGTGCTAGAGGATGGGAGGGGACAACCTACAATGAGCAGTTCTTC,CSARGWEGTTYNEQFF
TRBV12-3/TRBV12-4,TRBJ2-1,.,TRBD2,TGTGCCAGCAGTTCTGGGACTAACGCCCAAGGTGAGCAGTTCTTC,CASSSGTNAQGEQFF
TRBV7-6,TRBJ2-2,many,TRBD2,TGTGCCAGCAGCTTAGGGACTCGGGGGGTTACCGGGGAGCTGTTTTTT,CASSLGTRGVTGELFF
TRBV20-1,TRBJ2-7,.,.,TGCAGTGCCCAGGGGAGGGTCGACGAGCAGTACTTC,CSAQGRVDEQYF
TRBV11-2,TRBJ2-1,many,.,TGTGCCAGCAGCCGCGAAGGCAATGAGCAGTTCTTC,CASSREGNEQFF
TRBV12-3/TRBV12-4,TRBJ2-7,many,TRBD1,TGTGCCAGCAGTTTATTTGGTGCAGGACAGGGCGAGCAGTACTTC,CASSLFGAGQGEQYF
TRBV11-2,TRBJ2-7,.,.,TGTGCCAGCAGTTCGGAAAGGCTGGCCTACGAGCAGTACTTC,CASSSERLAYEQYF
TRBV27,TRBJ1-5,many,.,TGTGCCAGCAGTTTATCCCGGGACTTCTATCAGCCCCAGCATTTT,CASSLSRDFYQPQHF
TRBV7-9,TRBJ2-2,many,.,TGTGCCAGCAGCAACGTAAACAGGATTACCGGGGAGCTGTTTTTT,CASSNVNRITGELFF
TRBV29-1,TRBJ1-6,.,TRBD1,TGCAGCGTATTTCCAGGGGGAAATTCACCCCTCCACTTT,CSVFPGGNSPLHF